This T cell receptor (beta chain) was obtained from a study of blood T cells in healthy people across ages. Of note for this clonotype: The antigen is not known.

Combining a sample-barcoded 5' primer with a J-beta primer mix, a second PCR ran for about 7 to 11 cycles. TCRdb re-analysed the 5' RACE reads in MiXCR, keeping a single row per CDR3 protein. The sample yields around 1,900,000 distinct CDR3 sequences, about two fifths seen once. Trimming cost V 3 bases and J 3 bases, with 15 bases left between them. The CDR3 spans 16 residues. Germline V gene sequence: CDR1 SGHTA, CDR2 FQGNSA. Whole-study findings and limits: In long-lived donors, naive CD4+ cell counts and diversity exceeded those of aged donors. Per million T cells, the diversity of TCR beta decreased roughly linearly as age advanced. Estimates of total diversity, which came from one million sequenced T cells, were considered to be underestimates. There was no known CMV status for donors, so expanded clonotype changes were possibly confounded.

This receptor was obtained from a human donor in good health. The chain is built from TRBV7-2 and TRBJ2-1, with D maybe TRBD2 (6 bases). The sample consisted of blood. The CDR3 is CASSFRLGGIYNEQFF. CDR3 DNA: TGTGCCAGCAGCTTTCGACTAGGAGGCATCTACAATGAGCAGTTCTTC.